The T cell receptor beta chain described here comes from a study of T cells in Graves' hyperthyroidism and ophthalmopathy. Study at large: It was at initial diagnosis, before any treatment, that peripheral blood was collected.

Study-level points and caveats: Expanded thyroid clonotypes (above 0.001) were mostly also found in blood.

Researchers took RNA transcripts and amplified the TCR beta CDR3 regions from them. The TCR CDR3 was amplified in a first-round RT-PCR using the HTBI primer set. TCRdb re-analysed the multiplex PCR reads in MiXCR, keeping a single row per CDR3 protein. Found here are 450,000 to 600,000 distinct CDR3 sequences, less than 15% of them singletons; the top ten hold roughly 13%. Used for diagnoses were clinical symptoms, serum thyroxine and TRAb, thyroid ultrasound and orbital computed tomography. Looked up from germline, CDR1 is MDHEN and CDR2 is SYDVKM. V was shortened by 5 bases and J by 8 bases, with 12 bases between the two germline ends. The CDR3 has 13 residues. In this sample, this clonotype turned up many times. Its antigen is unknown.

This sequence was found in a middle-aged woman with Graves' hyperthyroidism. The chain links TRBV28 to TRBJ1-4, with D tentatively TRBD1 (6 bases). The specimen sequenced was blood. CDR3: CASSTGTREKLFF. The CDR3, as DNA: TGTGCCAGCAGTACAGGGACGAGGGAAAAACTGTTTTTT.